Listed below are T cell receptor beta chains from one sample, sequenced in a study of shared clonotypes between healthy human individuals. Libraries were prepared by immunoSEQ multiplex PCR; TCRdb keeps only in-frame clonotypes and omits some of them. The repertoire consists of some 1.5 million clones, with around 97% occurring once and the leading ten covering more than 0.9%. Sequenced: naive CD4+ T cells sorted from blood. The receptors come from a man aged 25 to 40 in good health. Each CDR3 is given with its conserved first and last residue. Fields, in order: V gene, J gene, clone size, D gene, CDR3 protein, CDR3 DNA. The D gene is left open where the match is weak. Clone size is given for some rows only: seen once, a few or many times, or a class if the clone is expanded.

TRBV7-3,TRBJ2-7,-,-,CASSLGLTSFYEQYF,TGTGCCAGCAGCTTAGGGTTGACTAGTTTCTACGAGCAGTACTTC
TRBV7-9,TRBJ2-2,-,-,CASPLKGSLANTGELFF,TGTGCCAGTCCCCTAAAGGGGAGTCTCGCGAACACCGGGGAGCTGTTTTTT
TRBV5-6,TRBJ2-3,-,-,CASSLADYTDTQYF,TGTGCCAGCAGCTTGGCTGATTACACAGATACGCAGTATTTT
TRBV7-2,TRBJ1-1,-,-,CASSRQQGRGNTEAFF,TGTGCCAGCAGCCGACAACAGGGAAGAGGAAACACTGAAGCTTTCTTT
TRBV25-1,TRBJ2-2,-,-,CASSISGTSTGELFF,TGTGCCAGCAGTATTTCCGGGACTTCCACCGGGGAGCTGTTTTTT
TRBV7-6,TRBJ2-5,once,-,CASSLAYKGKTQYF,TGTGCCAGCAGCTTAGCCTATAAGGGAAAGACCCAGTACTTC
TRBV6-5,TRBJ2-7,once,TRBD1,CASSYWTGGEGYEQYF,TGTGCCAGCAGTTACTGGACAGGGGGCGAAGGTTACGAGCAGTACTTC
TRBV14,TRBJ2-7,-,-,CASSHLGELYEQYF,TGTGCCAGCAGCCATCTCGGGGAGCTCTACGAGCAGTACTTC
TRBV4-3,TRBJ2-1,-,TRBD2,CASSRGSGSYNEQFF,TGCGCCAGCAGCCGCGGGAGTGGGTCCTACAATGAGCAGTTCTTC
TRBV9,TRBJ2-1,-,-,CASSVASRGTYNEQFF,TGTGCCAGCAGCGTAGCCTCTCGGGGGACCTACAATGAGCAGTTCTTC
TRBV5-1,TRBJ2-1,-,TRBD1,CASSPGQGFNEQFF,TGCGCCAGCAGCCCGGGACAGGGTTTCAATGAGCAGTTCTTC
TRBV5-6,TRBJ2-1,-,-,CASSQGPGEFF,TGTGCCAGCAGCCAGGGACCTGGGGAGTTCTTC
TRBV27,TRBJ2-6,-,TRBD1,CASSPYGQGPSGANVLTF,TGTGCCAGCAGTCCCTACGGACAGGGACCCTCTGGGGCCAACGTCCTGACTTTC
TRBV28,TRBJ2-1,-,-,CASTARGRRSNEQFF,TGTGCCAGCACCGCGCGGGGACGTAGGAGCAATGAGCAGTTCTTC
TRBV14,TRBJ2-5,-,-,CASSQDRTGNLETQYF,TGTGCCAGCAGCCAAGATCGAACAGGGAATTTAGAGACCCAGTACTTC
TRBV28,TRBJ1-5,-,TRBD1,CASSSITPGQVSHPYQPQHF,TGTGCCAGCAGCTCTATTACTCCGGGACAGGTGTCCCACCCTTATCAGCCCCAGCATTTT
TRBV7-9,TRBJ2-1,-,-,CASSPANRGLVNEQFF,TGTGCCAGCAGCCCCGCCAACCGGGGTTTAGTGAATGAGCAGTTCTTC
TRBV18,TRBJ2-3,-,-,CASSPPGGRPTDTQYF,TGTGCCAGCTCACCCCCGGGCGGCCGCCCTACAGATACGCAGTATTTT
TRBV7-8,TRBJ2-5,-,-,CASSLMLSGIQETQYF,TGTGCCAGCAGCTTAATGTTGTCGGGGATCCAAGAGACCCAGTACTTC
TRBV6-6,TRBJ1-5,-,-,CASSYPRQASNQPQHF,TGTGCCAGCAGTTACCCCCGACAGGCAAGCAATCAGCCCCAGCATTTT
TRBV6-1,TRBJ1-5,-,-,CASSEVLGNQPQHF,TGTGCCAGCAGTGAGGTATTAGGGAATCAGCCCCAGCATTTT
TRBV7-9,TRBJ1-4,-,-,CASSFSTTNEKLFF,TGTGCCAGCAGCTTTAGTACAACTAATGAAAAACTGTTTTTT
TRBV5-1,TRBJ2-3,-,-,CASSLASFYTDTQYF,TGCGCCAGCAGCTTGGCCTCGTTTTACACAGATACGCAGTATTTT
TRBV19,TRBJ2-1,-,TRBD2,CASSGPNPGLAVINEQFF,TGTGCCAGTAGTGGTCCTAATCCGGGACTAGCGGTAATCAATGAGCAGTTCTTC
TRBV5-6,TRBJ1-1,-,-,CASSLFVNTEAFF,TGTGCCAGCAGCTTGTTCGTTAACACTGAAGCTTTCTTT
TRBV27,TRBJ1-2,-,-,CASSLNADSIRYGYTF,TGTGCCAGCAGTTTGAATGCCGACTCTATTCGGTATGGCTACACCTTC
TRBV2,TRBJ2-1,once,-,CATSGESGNEQFF,TGTGCCACCTCGGGAGAGTCGGGCAATGAGCAGTTCTTC
TRBV13,TRBJ1-3,-,-,CASSLALERLSGNTIYF,TGTGCCAGCAGCTTAGCCTTAGAACGCCTCTCTGGAAACACCATATATTTT
TRBV27,TRBJ2-1,-,-,CASSAPPASYNEQFF,TGTGCCAGCAGTGCGCCCCCTGCGAGCTACAATGAGCAGTTCTTC
TRBV14,TRBJ2-7,-,TRBD1,CASSQDATGWGSYEQYF,TGTGCCAGCAGCCAAGACGCGACAGGGTGGGGCTCCTACGAGCAGTACTTC
TRBV5-1,TRBJ2-1,-,TRBD2,CASSPTSGENGEQFF,TGCGCCAGCAGCCCCACTAGCGGGGAGAACGGTGAGCAGTTCTTC
TRBV30,TRBJ1-4,-,-,CAWVPRGQSKEKLFF,TGTGCCTGGGTCCCTCGGGGCCAGTCAAAGGAAAAACTGTTTTTT
TRBV7-2,TRBJ2-5,-,-,CASSGHPQETQYF,TGTGCCAGCAGCGGACATCCACAAGAGACCCAGTACTTC
TRBV7-9,TRBJ2-1,once,TRBD2,CASSLETSGRALNEQFF,TGTGCCAGCAGCTTAGAGACTAGCGGGAGGGCCTTGAATGAGCAGTTCTTC
TRBV4-2,TRBJ2-1,-,-,CASGDGRGSSYNEQFF,TGTGCCAGCGGGGACGGGCGGGGTAGCTCCTACAATGAGCAGTTCTTC
TRBV7-6,TRBJ2-1,-,-,CASSLEDLTNEQFF,TGTGCCAGCAGCTTAGAGGACCTGACCAATGAGCAGTTCTTC
TRBV2,TRBJ2-7,-,TRBD1,CASSEGQGLGEQYF,TGTGCCAGCAGTGAGGGACAGGGTTTGGGTGAGCAGTACTTC
TRBV10-3,TRBJ1-2,-,-,CAISGGQNYGYTF,TGTGCCATCAGTGGAGGTCAGAACTATGGCTACACCTTC
TRBV6-6,TRBJ1-2,once,-,CASIHRGGYGYTF,TGTGCCAGCATTCACAGAGGAGGCTATGGCTACACCTTC
TRBV5-1,TRBJ2-1,-,TRBD1,CASTLGTGGNEQFF,TGCGCCAGCACCCTGGGGACAGGTGGGAATGAGCAGTTCTTC
TRBV5-5,TRBJ2-1,-,TRBD2,CASSLNGLATYNEQFF,TGTGCCAGCAGCTTGAATGGACTAGCGACCTACAATGAGCAGTTCTTC
TRBV7-6,TRBJ1-4,-,-,CASSLLSEKLFF,TGTGCCAGCAGCTTATTGTCTGAAAAACTGTTTTTT
TRBV2,TRBJ2-1,-,-,CASRKRGSSYNEQFF,TGTGCCAGCAGGAAACGGGGTAGCTCCTACAATGAGCAGTTCTTC
TRBV9,TRBJ2-7,-,-,CASSVGQDAYEQYF,TGTGCCAGCAGCGTAGGACAGGATGCCTACGAGCAGTACTTC
TRBV7-8,TRBJ1-2,-,TRBD1,CASSLGTGYGYTF,TGTGCCAGCAGCTTAGGGACAGGCTATGGCTACACCTTC
TRBV18,TRBJ2-5,-,TRBD1,CASSSQGAPLWQETQYF,TGTGCCAGCTCATCTCAGGGGGCTCCCCTATGGCAAGAGACCCAGTACTTC
TRBV14,TRBJ2-6,-,TRBD1,CASSLQGIPSGANVLTF,TGTGCCAGCAGCCTACAGGGGATCCCCTCTGGGGCCAACGTCCTGACTTTC
TRBV4-3,TRBJ2-7,-,-,CASSQDGNEQYF,TGCGCCAGCAGCCAAGATGGGAACGAGCAGTACTTC
TRBV7-9,TRBJ1-1,-,-,CASSPTTEAFF,TGTGCCAGCAGCCCGACCACTGAAGCTTTCTTT
TRBV5-1,TRBJ1-4,-,-,CASSLDGGNEKLFF,TGCGCCAGCAGCTTGGATGGGGGGAATGAAAAACTGTTTTTT
TRBV29-1,TRBJ2-7,-,-,CSVPQARGPYEQYF,TGCAGCGTTCCTCAAGCGCGGGGGCCTTACGAGCAGTACTTC
TRBV30,TRBJ1-4,-,-,CAWSAAFLGKGEKLFF,TGTGCCTGGAGTGCCGCTTTCTTGGGGAAGGGGGAAAAACTGTTTTTT